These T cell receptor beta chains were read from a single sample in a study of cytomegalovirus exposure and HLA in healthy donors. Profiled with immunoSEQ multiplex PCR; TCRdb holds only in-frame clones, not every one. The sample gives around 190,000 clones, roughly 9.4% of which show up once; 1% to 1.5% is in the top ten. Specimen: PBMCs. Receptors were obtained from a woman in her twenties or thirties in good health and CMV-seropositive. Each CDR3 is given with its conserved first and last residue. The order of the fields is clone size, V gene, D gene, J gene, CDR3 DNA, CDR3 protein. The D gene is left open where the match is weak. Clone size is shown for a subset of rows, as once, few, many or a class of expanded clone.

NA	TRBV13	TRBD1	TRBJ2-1	TGTGCCAGCAGCTACAGACAGGGACGGGACAATGAGCAGTTCTTC	CASSYRQGRDNEQFF
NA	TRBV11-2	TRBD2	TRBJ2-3	TGTGCCAGCAGTAACTTGAGGGGTAGCGGGCGGGCAGATACGCAGTATTTT	CASSNLRGSGRADTQYF
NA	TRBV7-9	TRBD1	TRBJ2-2	TGTGCCAGCAGCTCGCACGGACAGGGGTCCGTGGTGGGCACCGGGGAGCTGTTTTTT	CASSSHGQGSVVGTGELFF
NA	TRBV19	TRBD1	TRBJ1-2	TGTGCCAGTAGTATCGGACAGGGCGGTCATGGCTACACCTTC	CASSIGQGGHGYTF
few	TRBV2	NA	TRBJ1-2	TGTGCCAGCAGTCAACAGGTGGACTATGGCTACACCTTC	CASSQQVDYGYTF
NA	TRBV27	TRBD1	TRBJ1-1	TGTGCCAGCAGTCCCGACAGGGATGTGAACACTGAAGCTTTCTTT	CASSPDRDVNTEAFF
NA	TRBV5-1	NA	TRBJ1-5	TGCGCCAGCAGCTTGATAGTGAATAGCAATCAGCCCCAGCATTTT	CASSLIVNSNQPQHF
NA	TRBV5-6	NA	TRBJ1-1	TGTGCCAGCAGCCGGGGACACTCTAACACTGAAGCTTTCTTT	CASSRGHSNTEAFF
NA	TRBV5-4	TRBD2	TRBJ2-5	TGTGCCAGCAGCTTGGTTCGGGGCGGGACTAGCGGGAGTGAGACCCAGTACTTC	CASSLVRGGTSGSETQYF
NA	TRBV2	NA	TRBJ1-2	TGTGCCAGCAGGGGCGGACAGTGGTATGGCTACACCTTC	CASRGGQWYGYTF
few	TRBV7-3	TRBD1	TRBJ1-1	TGTGCCAGCAGCCTTACAGGGGTTGGAGCGAACACTGAAGCTTTCTTT	CASSLTGVGANTEAFF
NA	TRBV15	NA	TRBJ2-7	TGTGCCACCAGCAGAGATGGCCTAGCCTACGAGCAGTACTTC	CATSRDGLAYEQYF
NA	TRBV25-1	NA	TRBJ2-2	TGTGCCACCAAAGGGGAAGTTTGGAACACCGGGGAGCTGTTTTTT	CATKGEVWNTGELFF
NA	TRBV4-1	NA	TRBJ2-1	TGCGCCAGCAGCCAAGGGCTAGCTAATGAGCAGTTCTTC	CASSQGLANEQFF
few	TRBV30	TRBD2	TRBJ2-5	TGTGCCTGGAGAGGACTAGCGGGCAAGTACCAAGAGACCCAGTACTTC	CAWRGLAGKYQETQYF
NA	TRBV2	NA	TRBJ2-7	TGTGCCAGCACGCCTCTCGTAGCGACCAACGAGCAGTACTTC	CASTPLVATNEQYF
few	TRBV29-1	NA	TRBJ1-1	TGCAGCGTTGCGGCAGGTACTAACACTGAAGCTTTCTTT	CSVAAGTNTEAFF
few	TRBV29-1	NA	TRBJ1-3	TGCAGCGTTGTCGGGTCCAACTCTGGAAACACCATATATTTT	CSVVGSNSGNTIYF
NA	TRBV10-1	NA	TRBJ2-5	TGCGCCAGCGGGACTGGCCCGACGGCCCAGTACTTC	CASGTGPTAQYF
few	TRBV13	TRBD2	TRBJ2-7	TGTGCCAGTACCGGGACTAGCGTCTTCGAGCAGTACTTC	CASTGTSVFEQYF
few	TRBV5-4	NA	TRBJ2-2	TGTGCCAGCAGTTGGAGGCAGGCTAACACCGGGGAGCTGTTTTTT	CASSWRQANTGELFF
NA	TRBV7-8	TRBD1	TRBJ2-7	TGTGCCAGCAGCCAGAGGCGGGGACAGGGTTCATCCGAGCAGTACTTC	CASSQRRGQGSSEQYF
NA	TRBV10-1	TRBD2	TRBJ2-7	TGCGCCAGCAGTGAGTCGATTAGCGGGGTCGAGCAGTACTTC	CASSESISGVEQYF
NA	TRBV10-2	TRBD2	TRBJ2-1	TGCGCCAGCAGCGGGACTAGCGGGAGGGCCTCCTACAATGAGCAGTTCTTC	CASSGTSGRASYNEQFF
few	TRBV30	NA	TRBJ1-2	TGTGCCTGGAGTGCGAGGGCTGGGAGTAACTATGGCTACACCTTC	CAWSARAGSNYGYTF
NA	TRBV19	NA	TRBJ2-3	TGTGCCAGTAAAAGCAGCGGCCGTGGAGATACGCAGTATTTT	CASKSSGRGDTQYF
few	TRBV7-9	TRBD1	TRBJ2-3	TGTGCCAGCAGCCCGAGAGGGACAGGAGCCACAGATACGCAGTATTTT	CASSPRGTGATDTQYF
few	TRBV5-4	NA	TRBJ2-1	TGTGCCAGCAGCTTGGATGCGGGCGTCTACAATGAGCAGTTCTTC	CASSLDAGVYNEQFF
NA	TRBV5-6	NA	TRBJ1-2	TGTGCCAGCAGGGATGTGGGACTGCTCTATGGCTACACCTTC	CASRDVGLLYGYTF
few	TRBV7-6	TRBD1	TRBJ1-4	TGTGCCAGCAGCGATCCCGGGACAGGGGGCATTGAGAATGAAAAACTGTTTTTT	CASSDPGTGGIENEKLFF
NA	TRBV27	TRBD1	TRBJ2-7	TGTGCCAGCAGTTTAGCCCCGGGACAGCTGTTCGAGCAGTACTTC	CASSLAPGQLFEQYF
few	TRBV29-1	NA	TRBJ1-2	TGTCCGATTCGGGTACGGGGGGACGGCTACACCTTC	CPIRVRGDGYTF
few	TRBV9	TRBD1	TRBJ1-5	TGTGCCAGCAGCGCCGGGACAGAGTATAGGCCCCAGCATTTT	CASSAGTEYRPQHF
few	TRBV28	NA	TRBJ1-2	TGTGCCAGCAGTTTACCTCCCTCGGACTATGGCTACACCTTC	CASSLPPSDYGYTF
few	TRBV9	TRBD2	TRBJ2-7	TGTGCCAGCAGCGGAGGAGGACTAGCGGGTTCCTACGAGCAGTACTTC	CASSGGGLAGSYEQYF
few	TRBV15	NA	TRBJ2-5	TGTGCCACCAGCAGAGATTGGATCGCGGCACAAGAGACCCAGTACTTC	CATSRDWIAAQETQYF
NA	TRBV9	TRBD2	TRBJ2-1	TGTGCCAGCAGCAAGCGGGAGACTTACAATGAGCAGTTCTTC	CASSKRETYNEQFF
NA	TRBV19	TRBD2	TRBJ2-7	TGTGCCAGTAGGAGATCTAGCGGGAGCCAGAGCTCCTACGAGCAGTACTTC	CASRRSSGSQSSYEQYF
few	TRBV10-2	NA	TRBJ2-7	TGCGCCAGCAGTCTAGCGCGGAGCTCCTACGAGCAGTACTTC	CASSLARSSYEQYF
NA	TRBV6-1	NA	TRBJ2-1	TGTGCCAGCAGTGTTTGGTACCCAGGGGGGAATGAGCAGTTCTTC	CASSVWYPGGNEQFF
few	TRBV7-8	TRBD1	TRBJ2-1	TGTGCCAGCAGCTTAGCGTACCGGGACAGGAACAATGAGCAGTTCTTC	CASSLAYRDRNNEQFF
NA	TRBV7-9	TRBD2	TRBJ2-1	TGTGCCAGCAGCTTAGCGACGGGGGGCTACAATGAGCAGTTCTTC	CASSLATGGYNEQFF
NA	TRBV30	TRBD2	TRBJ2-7	TGTGCCTGGACAACCAGCGGCGGGAGAGTCTACGAGCAGTACTTC	CAWTTSGGRVYEQYF
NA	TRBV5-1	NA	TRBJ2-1	TGCGCCAGCAGCTTCAGGACAGCGAGCTCCTACAATGAGCAGTTCTTC	CASSFRTASSYNEQFF
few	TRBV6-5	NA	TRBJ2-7	TGTGCCAGCAGTTACTCTCGGACAGCCATCTCCTACGAGCAGTACTTC	CASSYSRTAISYEQYF
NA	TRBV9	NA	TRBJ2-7	TGTGCCAGCAGCGGGTCGACTGACCCCTCCTACGAGCAGTACTTC	CASSGSTDPSYEQYF
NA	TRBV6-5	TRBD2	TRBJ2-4	TGTGCCAGCAGCACAGCGGGATGGAACATTCAGTACTTC	CASSTAGWNIQYF
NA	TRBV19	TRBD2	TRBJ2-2	TGTGCCAGTACCCCCGGGACTAGCGGGAGCAGGTCCGGGGAGCTGTTTTTT	CASTPGTSGSRSGELFF
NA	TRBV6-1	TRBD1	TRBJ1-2	TGTGCCAGCAGGGGGACAGGGGGTGCCTATGGCTACACCTTC	CASRGTGGAYGYTF
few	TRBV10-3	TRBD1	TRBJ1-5	TGTGCCATCAGTGAGTCGTCAGTCGGGACAGGGGGGCAGCCCCAGCATTTT	CAISESSVGTGGQPQHF
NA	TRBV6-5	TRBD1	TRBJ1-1	TGTGCCAGCGCAGGACAGGGAGTAACTGAAGCTTTCTTT	CASAGQGVTEAFF
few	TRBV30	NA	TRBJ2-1	TGTGCCTGGAGTGTTCTTATTGAGCAGTTCTTC	CAWSVLIEQFF
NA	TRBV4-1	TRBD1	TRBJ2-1	TGCGCCAGCAGCCAGGGAAGGGGGCCCTACAATGAGCAGTTCTTC	CASSQGRGPYNEQFF